This T cell receptor (beta chain) was retrieved from a study of Tregs in tolerant kidney transplant recipients. Overall study context: Mixed chimerism was transient after nonmyeloablative marrow transplants from related graft donors.

V gave up 3 bases and J gave up 0 bases, with 9 bases separating them. CDR3 length: 15 amino acids. CDR1 is LNHDA and CDR2 is SQIVND in the germline V gene (reference sequence). Whole-study results and caveats: Biological reproducibility was not directly addressed in this study.

In regard to this clone: Its antigen is not identified.

Libraries were prepared by immunoSEQ multiplex PCR; TCRdb keeps only in-frame clonotypes and omits some of them. The profile shows 60,000 to 65,000 clones, roughly 98% of them singletons. This TCR derives from a human donor who received a combined kidney and bone marrow transplant. The rearrangement joins TRBV19 to TRBJ2-1, with D possibly TRBD2 on 5 matching bases. The sequenced sample was Tregs from blood, obtained before the transplant. The CDR3 here is CASSMDSSSYNEQFF. CDR3 DNA sequence: TGTGCCAGTAGTATGGACTCGAGCTCCTACAATGAGCAGTTCTTC.